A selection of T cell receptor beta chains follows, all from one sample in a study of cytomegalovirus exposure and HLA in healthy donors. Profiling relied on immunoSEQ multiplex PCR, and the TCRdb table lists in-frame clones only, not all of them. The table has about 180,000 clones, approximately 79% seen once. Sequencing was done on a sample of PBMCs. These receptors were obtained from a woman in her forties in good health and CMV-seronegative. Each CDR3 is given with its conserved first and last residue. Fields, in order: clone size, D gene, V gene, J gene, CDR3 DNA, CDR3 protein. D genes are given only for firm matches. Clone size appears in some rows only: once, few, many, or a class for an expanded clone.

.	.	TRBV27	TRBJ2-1	TGTGCCAGCAGTCCCCCTAGCTGGCATGAGCAGTTCTTC	CASSPPSWHEQFF
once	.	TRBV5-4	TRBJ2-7	TGTGCCAGCAGCTTGGAGGCAGGGGTCGCGACCTACGAGCAGTACTTC	CASSLEAGVATYEQYF
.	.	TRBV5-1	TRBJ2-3	TGCGCCAGCAGCTTGCCGAGTCTTAGCACAGATACGCAGTATTTT	CASSLPSLSTDTQYF
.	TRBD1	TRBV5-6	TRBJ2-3	TGTGCCAGCAGCGGCCGGGACAGAACAGATACGCAGTATTTT	CASSGRDRTDTQYF
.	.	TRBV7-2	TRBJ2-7	TGTGCCAGCAGCTCTGGCACCTCCTACGAGCAGTACTTC	CASSSGTSYEQYF
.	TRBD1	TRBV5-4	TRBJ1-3	TGTGCCAGCAGCGCTGGGACAGGGAGGGTAAACTCTGGAAACACCATATATTTT	CASSAGTGRVNSGNTIYF
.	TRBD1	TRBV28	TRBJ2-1	TGTGCCAGCAGTTCCCCCGGGGACAGTTACAATGAGCAGTTCTTC	CASSSPGDSYNEQFF
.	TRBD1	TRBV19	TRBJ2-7	TGTGCCAGTAGTCCGGGACAGGGAAGGCAGTACTTC	CASSPGQGRQYF
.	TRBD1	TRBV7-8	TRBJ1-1	TGTGCCAGCAGCTCCGCTTTAATAAGGGCAGGGGGTGAAGCTTTCTTT	CASSSALIRAGGEAFF
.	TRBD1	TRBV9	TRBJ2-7	TGTGCCAGCAGCCCGCGAACAGGGGGCAGGACGCAAGAGCAGTACTTC	CASSPRTGGRTQEQYF
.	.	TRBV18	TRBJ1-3	TGTGCCAGCTCTCCCCGGGGGGGAAACACCATATATTTT	CASSPRGGNTIYF
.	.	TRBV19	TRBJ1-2	TGTGCCAGTAGTAGGGGGGGGCTTAACTATGGCTACACCTTC	CASSRGGLNYGYTF
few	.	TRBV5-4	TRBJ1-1	TGTGCCAGCAGCTTGGCCGGGGGGGACACTGAAGCTTTCTTT	CASSLAGGDTEAFF
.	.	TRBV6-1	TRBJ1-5	TGTGCCAGCAGTGAAGGGGGAGACCAGCCCCAGCATTTT	CASSEGGDQPQHF
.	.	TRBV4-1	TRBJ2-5	TGCGCCAGCAGCCAAGTCTTCCCCTTGGAGACCCAGTACTTC	CASSQVFPLETQYF
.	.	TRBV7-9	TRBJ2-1	TGTGCCAGCAGCTTGCGAGACTTTGACAATGAGCAGTTCTTC	CASSLRDFDNEQFF
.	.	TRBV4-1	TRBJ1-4	TGCGCCAGCAGCCTATCAACCCCGTGGACAGCTACTAATGAAAAACTGTTTTTT	CASSLSTPWTATNEKLFF
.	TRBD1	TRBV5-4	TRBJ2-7	TGTGCCAGCGGACCCGAGACAGGGAGTTACGAGCAGTACTTC	CASGPETGSYEQYF
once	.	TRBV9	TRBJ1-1	TGTGCCAGCAGGGAGCGGGGAGTTTCGAACACTGAAGCTTTCTTT	CASRERGVSNTEAFF
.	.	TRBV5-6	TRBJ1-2	TGTGCCAGCAGCTTGTCAGGGGTAGGCTACACCTTC	CASSLSGVGYTF
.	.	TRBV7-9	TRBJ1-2	TGTGCCAGCAGCCCCGGGGACAAGGGCACGGAAGGCTACACCTTC	CASSPGDKGTEGYTF
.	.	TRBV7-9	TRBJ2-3	TGTGCCAGCAGCTTAGGTGTGCAGAGCACAGATACGCAGTATTTT	CASSLGVQSTDTQYF
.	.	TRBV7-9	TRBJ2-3	TGTGCCAGCAGCCTGTTTCGGGTGGTGACAGATACGCAGTATTTT	CASSLFRVVTDTQYF
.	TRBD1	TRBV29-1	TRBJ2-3	TGCAGCGTTTTCAGGGGGCCGGGTGATACGCAGTATTTT	CSVFRGPGDTQYF
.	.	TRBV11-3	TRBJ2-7	TGTGCCAGCAGCCAGTACTACGAGCAGTACTTC	CASSQYYEQYF
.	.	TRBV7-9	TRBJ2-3	TGTGCCAGCAGCTTCGGGAGCGGCGGGATTAGCACAGATACGCAGTATTTT	CASSFGSGGISTDTQYF
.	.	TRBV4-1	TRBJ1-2	TGCGCCAGCAGCCTGGGGGGGAACAACTTCGAAGGCTACACCTTC	CASSLGGNNFEGYTF
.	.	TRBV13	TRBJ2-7	TGTGCCAGCAGCTTAGGGAGGAGCTCCTACGAGCAGTACTTC	CASSLGRSSYEQYF
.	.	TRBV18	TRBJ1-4	TGTGCCAGCTCACCCCGGACGGGAGAAAAACTGTTTTTT	CASSPRTGEKLFF
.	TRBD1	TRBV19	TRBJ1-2	TGTGCCAGTAACGACAGGGACTATGGCTACACCTTC	CASNDRDYGYTF
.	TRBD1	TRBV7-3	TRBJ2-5	TGTGCCAGCAGCCCAGCGACCCTTACAGGGGAAGAGACCCAGTACTTC	CASSPATLTGEETQYF
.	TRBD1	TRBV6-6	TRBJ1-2	TGTGCCAGCAGATTCCCCGGGACAGGGTCGGTGGGTGGCTACACCTTC	CASRFPGTGSVGGYTF
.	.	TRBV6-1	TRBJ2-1	TGTGCCAGCAGTGAGAACACAGGGTGGGGGTACAATGAGCAGTTCTTC	CASSENTGWGYNEQFF
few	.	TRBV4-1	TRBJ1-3	TGCGCCAGCAGCCATGCCCCTAGCTCTGGAAACACCATATATTTT	CASSHAPSSGNTIYF
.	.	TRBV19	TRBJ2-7	TGTGCCAGTATCCCGTACGAGCAGTACTTC	CASIPYEQYF
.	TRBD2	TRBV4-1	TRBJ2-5	TGCGCCAGCAGCCAAGGCCATAGCGGGGGGATTGAGACCCAGTACTTC	CASSQGHSGGIETQYF
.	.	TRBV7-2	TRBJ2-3	TGTGCCAGCAGCCCTACTACAGATACGCAGTATTTT	CASSPTTDTQYF
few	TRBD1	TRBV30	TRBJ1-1	TGTGCCTGGAACCCAGACAGGGGCGTTGAAGCTTTCTTT	CAWNPDRGVEAFF
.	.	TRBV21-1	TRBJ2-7	TGTGCCAGCAGCAAGGCGCAGGGAATAGCCTACGAGCAGTACTTC	CASSKAQGIAYEQYF
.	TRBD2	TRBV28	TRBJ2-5	TGTGCCAGCAGTCCCCAAGTTTCCGTTCGGAGCGGGAGGGCCGTTGAAGAGACCCAGTACTTC	CASSPQVSVRSGRAVEETQYF
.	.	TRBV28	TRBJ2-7	TGTGCCAGCAGTCCCCCTCGGGCGGGATTGAGGTCCTACGAGCAGTACTTC	CASSPPRAGLRSYEQYF
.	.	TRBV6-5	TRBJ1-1	TGTGCCAGCAGTTACGCAGGGTCCCCTCCTGAAGCTTTCTTT	CASSYAGSPPEAFF
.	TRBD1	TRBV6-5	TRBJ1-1	TGTGCCAGCAGTCCGACAGGGCAAAACACTGAAGCTTTCTTT	CASSPTGQNTEAFF
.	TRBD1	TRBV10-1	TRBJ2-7	TGCGCCAGCAGTGTCACCGGGACAGGGGTCCTTCGCCAGTACTTC	CASSVTGTGVLRQYF
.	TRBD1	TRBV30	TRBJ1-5	TGTGCCTGGAGCCGGGACAGGAGGGGCTATAGCAATCAGCCCCAGCATTTT	CAWSRDRRGYSNQPQHF
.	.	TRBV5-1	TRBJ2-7	TGCGCCAGCAGTCGGGATGGGTCCGGGAGCGGCAACGAGCAGTACTTC	CASSRDGSGSGNEQYF
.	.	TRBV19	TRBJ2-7	TGTGCCAGTAGCCTAGGCAGGGCCAATTTGCTACGTGGGGAGCAGTACTTC	CASSLGRANLLRGEQYF
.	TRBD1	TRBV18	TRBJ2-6	TGTGCCAGCTCACCTGGGACAGCTTACTCTGGGGCCAACGTCCTGACTTTC	CASSPGTAYSGANVLTF
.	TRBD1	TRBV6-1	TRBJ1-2	TGTGCCAGCAGTCGGGGGACAGGGGGCAACTATGGCTACACCTTC	CASSRGTGGNYGYTF
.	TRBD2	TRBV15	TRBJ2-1	TGTGCCACCAGCAGAGATCGGGCGGGAGAGGACAATGAGCAGTTCTTC	CATSRDRAGEDNEQFF
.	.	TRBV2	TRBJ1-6	TGTGCCAGCAGTCCAAGAACAGGGTTCAATTCACCCCTCCACTTT	CASSPRTGFNSPLHF
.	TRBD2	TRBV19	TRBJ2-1	TGTGCCAGTAGTATAGGACTAGCGGCAAACAATGAGCAGTTCTTC	CASSIGLAANNEQFF
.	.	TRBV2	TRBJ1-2	TGTGCCTCCTCCAGGGGAGAAGGGTATGGCTACACCTTC	CASSRGEGYGYTF